A selection of T cell receptor beta chains follows, all from one sample in a study of regulatory T cells in long-lasting Graves disease. TCRdb re-derived calls from the multiplex PCR reads in MiXCR, one entry per CDR3 protein. The sample yields roughly 450,000 distinct CDR3 sequences, around 20% seen once. Here the sequenced sample was peripheral blood mononuclear cells (PBMCs), taken when the disease was refractory, from a patient treated with antithyroid drugs. Receptors originate from a female donor with Graves disease. Each CDR3 is given with its conserved first and last residue. D genes are given only for firm matches. Clone size, where shown, is once, few, many, or a class for clones that have expanded.

v_call	j_call	clone_size	d_call	cdr3_nt	cdr3_aa
TRBV6-2/TRBV6-3	TRBJ2-1	-	-	TGTGCCAGCACCGCCCAGGGGGAGCAGTTCTTC	CASTAQGEQFF
TRBV12-3/TRBV12-4	TRBJ2-2	-	TRBD2	TGTGCCAGCAGTTTATTTCGGGGAGGGAGTGAGAACACCGGGGAGCTGTTTTTT	CASSLFRGGSENTGELFF
TRBV5-1	TRBJ2-5	few	-	TGCGCCAGCAGCTTGGCAGAGGGTCGGATGGAGACCCAGTACTTC	CASSLAEGRMETQYF
TRBV27	TRBJ2-1	-	-	TGTGCCAGCCGTCCCGGGAGTACGAACAATGAGCAGTTCTTC	CASRPGSTNNEQFF
TRBV6-2/TRBV6-3	TRBJ2-5	many	-	TGTGCCAGCAGAAACAGTCATACAGGGTTCCAAGAGACCCAGTACTTC	CASRNSHTGFQETQYF
TRBV15	TRBJ1-1	-	-	TGTGCCACCAGCATCGCCCAGGGTAGGAACACTGAAGCTTTCTTT	CATSIAQGRNTEAFF
TRBV10-1	TRBJ2-7	-	-	TGCGCCAGCAGTGTCGGGGATTCCTACGAGCAGTACTTC	CASSVGDSYEQYF
TRBV28	TRBJ2-4	many	-	TGTGCCAGCAGTAGGGACGCCGCCAAAAACATTCAGTACTTC	CASSRDAAKNIQYF
TRBV20-1	TRBJ2-4	-	TRBD1	TGCAGTGCTCCGGACAGGTGGGGAGCCAAAAACATTCAGTACTTC	CSAPDRWGAKNIQYF
TRBV20-1	TRBJ2-2	few	-	TGCAGTGCTAGAGTGTTGGCACTAGCAAACACCGGGGAGCTGTTTTTT	CSARVLALANTGELFF
TRBV27	TRBJ1-1	-	-	TGTGCCAGCAGTCCACCACCAGAGACCACGAACACTGAAGCTTTCTTT	CASSPPPETTNTEAFF
TRBV4-1	TRBJ2-5	-	-	TGCGCCAGCAGCCAAGTCCCAGCGACAGAGACCCAGTACTTC	CASSQVPATETQYF
TRBV6-9	TRBJ2-5	few	TRBD1	TGTGCCAGCAGTTACTGGGGCCGACAGGGGGGGACCCAGTACTTC	CASSYWGRQGGTQYF
TRBV3-1	TRBJ2-7	-	-	TGTGCCAGCAGCCAAGCCTCGGGAGCCGGCTACGAGCAGTACTTC	CASSQASGAGYEQYF
TRBV7-2	TRBJ1-2	-	-	TGTGCCAGCAGCTTAGGACCAGGGGCCACTTTATATGGCTACACCTTC	CASSLGPGATLYGYTF
TRBV6-2/TRBV6-3	TRBJ2-7	few	TRBD2	TGTGCCAGCAGCTGGTCCGGACTAGCGGCCTACGAGCAGTACTTC	CASSWSGLAAYEQYF
TRBV12-3/TRBV12-4	TRBJ2-3	-	-	TGTGCCAGCAGTAGTGACAGAACCGGAGATACGCAGTATTTT	CASSSDRTGDTQYF
TRBV11-2	TRBJ2-7	many	-	TGTGCCAGCAGCTTAGTCGCGCGACCGAGAGACGGCGAGCAGTACTTC	CASSLVARPRDGEQYF
TRBV30	TRBJ2-5	many	-	TGTGCCTCAAGCCGACCACCCTCCCAAGAGACCCAGTACTTC	CASSRPPSQETQYF
TRBV29-1	TRBJ2-1	-	-	TGCAGCGCCGACGCCGTGCACACGGCAAATGAGCAGTTCTTC	CSADAVHTANEQFF
TRBV19	TRBJ2-7	-	-	TGTGCCAGTAGTCTCCGGGACAATGAGATCTACGAGCAGTACTTC	CASSLRDNEIYEQYF
TRBV6-2/TRBV6-3	TRBJ2-5	-	TRBD1	TGTGCCAGCAGTTACTCGATCGGTGTGAAGGGACAGGGCATAGTTTGGGGTGAGACCCAGTACTTC	CASSYSIGVKGQGIVWGETQYF
TRBV30	TRBJ1-2	many	-	TGTGCCTGGAGTATCCGGGGGGAGCATGGCTACACCTTC	CAWSIRGEHGYTF
TRBV28	TRBJ1-2	-	TRBD1	TGTGCCAGCAGTGCCCGGGACAGGGGGCATTCTTATGGCTACACCTTC	CASSARDRGHSYGYTF
TRBV6-1	TRBJ1-5	many	-	TGTGCCAGCAGTCAGGGTCAGCAGCCCCAGCATTTT	CASSQGQQPQHF
TRBV7-9	TRBJ2-2	-	-	TGTGCCAGCAGCTTAGTCGTTCAATCCACCGGGGAGCTGTTTTTT	CASSLVVQSTGELFF
TRBV11-1	TRBJ2-7	many	TRBD2	TGTGCCAGCAGCACCCATAGCGGGAGTTCATACGAGCAGTACTTC	CASSTHSGSSYEQYF
TRBV6-1	TRBJ2-5	many	TRBD1	TGTGCCAGCAGTCCGGGACAGGGTTTTGAGACCCAGTACTTC	CASSPGQGFETQYF
TRBV19	TRBJ2-3	-	TRBD1	TGTGCCAGTAGGGATAGGGACAGGTTAACAGATACGCAGTATTTT	CASRDRDRLTDTQYF
TRBV11-2	TRBJ2-5	many	TRBD1	TGTGCCAGCAGCTTAGAACCAATCCGGGACAGGGGCCATTCAGAAGAGACCCAGTACTTC	CASSLEPIRDRGHSEETQYF
TRBV6-2/TRBV6-3	TRBJ2-5	-	-	TGTGCCAGCTCCCAGATGGAGACCCAGTACTTC	CASSQMETQYF
TRBV30	TRBJ2-7	-	-	TGTGCCTGGAGTACTCAGAGCTCCTACGAGCAGTACTTC	CAWSTQSSYEQYF
TRBV6-2/TRBV6-3	TRBJ1-2	many	-	TGTGCCAGCAGTGGAGACAGACTGTATGGCTACACCTTC	CASSGDRLYGYTF
TRBV6-1	TRBJ1-1	many	-	TGTGCCAGCAGTGAAATAGCAGTCTCGACTGAAGCTTTCTTT	CASSEIAVSTEAFF
TRBV29-1	TRBJ1-5	few	-	TGCGGCGTCCTGGACCGACCTAACCAGCCCCAGCATTTT	CGVLDRPNQPQHF
TRBV6-1	TRBJ1-1	few	-	TGTGCCAGCAGTCCCCTTACGAACACTGAAGCTTTCTTT	CASSPLTNTEAFF
TRBV4-1	TRBJ1-6	-	TRBD1	TGCGCCAGCAGCCAAGAGGGACAGGCCGATAATTCACCCCTCCACTTT	CASSQEGQADNSPLHF
TRBV2	TRBJ1-3	many	-	TGTGCCACCCGGGGAGGACAAGACTCTGGAAACACCATATATTTT	CATRGGQDSGNTIYF
TRBV7-8	TRBJ1-1	-	TRBD1	TGTGCCAGCAGCCCGTTCGGACAGGGCCTGAACACTGAAGCTTTCTTT	CASSPFGQGLNTEAFF
TRBV28	TRBJ2-6	-	-	TGTGCCAGCAGTTCTCAGGGTGGGGCCAACGTCCTGACTTTC	CASSSQGGANVLTF
TRBV11-2	TRBJ2-7	many	-	TGTGCCAGCACCAACCTACAGGAGCAGTACTTC	CASTNLQEQYF
TRBV6-1	TRBJ2-7	-	-	TGTGCCAGCAGCCCCCCAGCGCGCTCCTACGAGCAGTACTTC	CASSPPARSYEQYF
TRBV29-1	TRBJ1-4	many	-	TGCAGCGTTGGCTTCCCCCAGGGACTTAATGAAAAACTGTTTTTT	CSVGFPQGLNEKLFF
TRBV29-1	TRBJ1-1	-	-	TGCAGCGGTTTAATAACGGGACGCCGGGCTTTCTTT	CSGLITGRRAFF
TRBV27	TRBJ2-7	many	TRBD1	TGTGCCAGCAGCGACTACCCGCCGGACAGGCCCCCCTACGAGCAGTACTTC	CASSDYPPDRPPYEQYF
TRBV28	TRBJ1-6	many	-	TGTGCCAGCAGGTCCCAGGGGAATAATTCACCCCTCCACTTT	CASRSQGNNSPLHF
TRBV5-1	TRBJ2-2	-	TRBD2	TGCGCCAGCAGGTCTATGCTAGCGGGAGTGTCTTCCGGGGAGCTGTTTTTT	CASRSMLAGVSSGELFF
TRBV10-2	TRBJ2-7	few	-	TGCGCCAGCAGTGAGACCCGGGGTAGATACGAGCAGTACTTC	CASSETRGRYEQYF
TRBV20-1	TRBJ2-5	many	-	TGCAGTGCTGAACAGGGGAGGGAGACCCAGTACTTC	CSAEQGRETQYF